This entry concerns a single T cell receptor (beta chain). As yet, its antigen is unknown. With V trimmed by 7 bases and J by 9 bases, 11 bases remained unmatched. The germline V gene has CDR1 LNHDA and CDR2 SQIVND (reference sequence). This CDR3 is built from 14 residues. This sample is drawn from a study of OX40 agonist ivuxolimab in advanced cancers. Study-level background: Every 2 weeks, patients received ivuxolimab intravenously, dosed at 0.01 to 10 mg/kg.

Study-level points and caveats: The mean number of expanded clones was higher in CD8+ T cells than in CD4+. At 0.1 to 3.0 mg/kg and by week 6, clonal expansion occurred in CD4+ and CD8+ blood T cells.

Assay used: immunoSEQ multiplex PCR; TCRdb lists only in-frame clones, some missing. Of roughly 97,000 clones in the sample, 70% to 90% were seen once. This TCR derives from an adult with an advanced solid tumor such as melanoma, head and neck, liver or kidney cancer. The genes are TRBV19 and TRBJ1-4; 7 bases match TRBD1. This specimen consisted of CD4+ or CD8+ T cells sorted from blood, obtained in a trial of the OX40 agonist ivuxolimab. The CDR3 region is CASTNHGTEKKLFF. CDR3 bases: TGTGCCAGTACCAACCACGGGACAGAAAAAAAACTGTTTTTT.